These T cell receptor beta chains were read from a single sample in a study of blood T cell repertoires in COVID-19. The repertoire was sequenced with immunoSEQ multiplex PCR; TCRdb's copy has only in-frame clones and lacks some. Among a few hundred thousand clones, roughly 88% were seen once, and the ten largest hold less than 1.5%. The sample was PBMCs or T cells enriched from blood (not recorded which). These TCRs come from a woman aged 18-29 years who had been exposed to COVID-19. Both conserved end residues are part of each CDR3. The order of the fields is V gene, D gene, J gene, clone size, CDR3 protein, CDR3 DNA. A D gene is named only where the DNA matches it firmly. Rows give clone size only sometimes, using once, few, many, or a class for an expanded clone.

TRBV6-1	TRBD1	TRBJ1-4	-	CASREYYGTGFVKLFF	TGTGCCAGCAGGGAATATTACGGGACAGGGTTTGTAAAACTGTTTTTT
TRBV5-1	TRBD1	TRBJ1-5	once	CASSSLCPRRQGLFQPQHF	TGCGCCAGCAGCTCATTGTGCCCCCGACGACAGGGACTGTTTCAGCCCCAGCATTTT
TRBV7-2	-	TRBJ2-2	-	CASSQAGRSTTGELFF	TGTGCCAGCAGCCAGGCGGGGAGGAGCACTACCGGGGAGCTGTTTTTT
TRBV5-1	-	TRBJ1-2	-	CASSLSRGAMDYGYTF	TGCGCCAGCAGCTTGTCCCGGGGGGCTATGGACTATGGCTACACCTTC
TRBV7-9	-	TRBJ2-7	-	CASSLGPEQYF	TGTGCCAGCAGCTTAGGTCCGGAGCAGTACTTC
TRBV27	TRBD1	TRBJ2-1	-	CASSRVTGDEQFF	TGTGCCAGCAGCCGCGTTACAGGGGATGAGCAGTTCTTC
TRBV19	TRBD2	TRBJ2-3	few	CASSMTNRGLGTDTQYF	TGTGCCAGTAGTATGACCAATAGAGGACTAGGTACAGATACGCAGTATTTT
TRBV7-3	TRBD1	TRBJ1-6	-	CASSPTGTDSPLHF	TGTGCCAGCAGCCCGACAGGGACCGATTCACCCCTCCACTTT
TRBV29-1	TRBD1	TRBJ1-2	-	CSVEARGQSPYGYTF	TGCAGCGTTGAGGCCAGGGGGCAATCTCCGTACGGCTACACCTTC
TRBV3-1/TRBV3-2	TRBD1	TRBJ1-5	-	CASSLTGGFNQPQHF	TGTGCCAGCAGCCTGACAGGGGGCTTCAATCAGCCCCAGCATTTT
TRBV18	TRBD1	TRBJ2-5	-	CASSPGTVETQYF	TGTGCCAGCTCACCCGGGACAGTAGAGACCCAGTACTTC
TRBV4-2	-	TRBJ2-1	-	CASSQDGERYNEQFF	TGTGCCAGCAGCCAAGATGGGGAGCGGTACAATGAGCAGTTCTTC
TRBV28	-	TRBJ2-7	-	CASRPQGNRNEQYF	TGTGCCAGCAGACCTCAGGGGAATCGCAACGAGCAGTACTTC
TRBV7-3	TRBD1	TRBJ1-2	-	CASSLESRAGGDGYTF	TGTGCCAGCAGCTTAGAGTCCAGGGCAGGGGGAGATGGCTACACCTTC
TRBV5-5	-	TRBJ1-3	-	CASSLQGNSGNTIYF	TGTGCCAGCAGCTTGCAGGGGAACTCTGGAAACACCATATATTTT
TRBV7-9	-	TRBJ2-7	-	CASSSNGSDRYEQYF	TGTGCCAGCAGCTCCAACGGGTCAGACCGCTACGAGCAGTACTTC
TRBV12-3/TRBV12-4	-	TRBJ1-1	few	CASSRTTEAFF	TGTGCCAGCAGTCGGACAACTGAAGCTTTCTTT
TRBV14	-	TRBJ2-2	-	CASSQYGGRAGELFF	TGTGCCAGCAGCCAATACGGGGGGCGAGCCGGGGAGCTGTTTTTT
TRBV6-5	-	TRBJ1-2	-	CASSLGENYGYTF	TGTGCCAGCAGCTTAGGGGAAAACTATGGCTACACCTTC
TRBV5-1	-	TRBJ2-1	-	CASSLEISSYNEQFF	TGCGCCAGCAGCTTGGAAATTAGCTCCTACAATGAGCAGTTCTTC
TRBV12-3/TRBV12-4	-	TRBJ1-2	-	CASSDGVEGYTF	TGTGCCAGCAGTGACGGCGTGGAGGGCTACACCTTC
TRBV2	TRBD1	TRBJ1-1	-	CASRKTGPNTEAFF	TGTGCCAGCAGAAAGACAGGGCCGAACACTGAAGCTTTCTTT
TRBV29-1	TRBD1	TRBJ1-2	-	CSVDEQGTYGYTF	TGCAGCGTTGACGAACAGGGGACCTACGGCTACACCTTC
TRBV5-1	-	TRBJ1-2	-	CASSLGTGNTNGYTF	TGCGCCAGCAGCTTGGGTACAGGGAATACGAATGGCTACACCTTC
TRBV21-1	-	TRBJ1-4	-	CASSDRATNEKLFF	TGTGCCAGCAGCGACAGGGCAACTAATGAAAAACTGTTTTTT
TRBV10-3	TRBD2	TRBJ2-3	-	CAISGTSGGTDTQYF	TGTGCCATCAGTGGGACTAGCGGGGGCACAGATACGCAGTATTTT
TRBV11-3	TRBD1	TRBJ1-6	-	CASSLEGDSVLNSPLHF	TGTGCCAGCAGCTTAGAGGGGGACAGCGTCCTTAATTCACCCCTCCACTTT
TRBV11-3	TRBD1	TRBJ2-2	-	CASSSGGTGLTGELFF	TGTGCCAGCAGCTCAGGCGGGACAGGACTAACCGGGGAGCTGTTTTTT
TRBV6-5	TRBD1	TRBJ1-5	-	CASQGQGAQPQHF	TGTGCCAGCCAAGGACAGGGGGCTCAGCCCCAGCATTTT
TRBV11-2	TRBD2	TRBJ2-5	once	CASSFGREGRAQYF	TGTGCCAGCAGCTTTGGGCGGGAGGGCCGTGCCCAGTACTTC
TRBV4-3	TRBD1	TRBJ1-2	-	CASSPKAGTGGYTF	TGCGCCAGCAGCCCCAAAGCGGGGACAGGTGGCTACACCTTC
TRBV6-1	-	TRBJ2-7	-	CASSETGYYEQYF	TGTGCCAGCAGTGAAACAGGTTACTACGAGCAGTACTTC
TRBV28	TRBD2	TRBJ2-7	-	CASSLELGTSVEQYF	TGTGCCAGCAGTTTAGAATTGGGGACTAGCGTAGAGCAGTACTTC
TRBV27	TRBD1	TRBJ1-1	-	CASSLRTGLNTEAFF	TGTGCCAGCAGTCTCCGGACAGGGCTGAACACTGAAGCTTTCTTT
TRBV6-2/TRBV6-3	TRBD1	TRBJ1-6	once	CASSWTGDNSPLHF	TGTGCCAGCAGTTGGACAGGGGATAATTCACCCCTCCACTTT
TRBV4-1	-	TRBJ1-6	-	CASSQGAGYNSPLHF	TGCGCCAGCAGCCAAGGGGCGGGGTATAATTCACCCCTCCACTTT
TRBV4-1	-	TRBJ2-2	-	CASSPAGTFASGELFF	TGCGCCAGCAGCCCAGCCGGGACTTTCGCCTCCGGGGAGCTGTTTTTT